This TCR beta chain is from a study of blood T cells in healthy people across ages. This CDR3 spans 17 amino acids. Trimming removed 0 bases from V and 0 bases from J; junction bases left unmatched: 7. From germline, CDR1 is MNHNY and CDR2 SVGAGI (reference sequence). This clonotype has only one observation. Primers used in a second PCR of roughly 6 to 11 cycles were a sample-barcoded 5' primer and a J-beta primer mix. A minimum of 2.5 million CDR3-containing paired-end reads was obtained for each sample. Each CDR3 protein is one row after TCRdb ran MiXCR on the 5' RACE reads. Of some 900,000 distinct CDR3 sequences listed, under 50% are singletons.

V gene TRBV6-6 combines with J gene TRBJ2-7; TRBD2 matches 8 bases. The TCR sequence derives from a man between 25 and 39 years old in good health. The material sequenced was blood. The CDR3 DNA reads TGTGCCAGCAGTTACTCGAGCCCCCTAGCGGGCTCCTACGAGCAGTACTTC. Its translation is CASSYSSPLAGSYEQYF.